This TCR beta chain was retrieved from a study of cytomegalovirus exposure and HLA in healthy donors. Overall study findings and caveats: TCR beta V- and J-gene trimming, according to a later analysis, was linked to a missense DCLRE1C variant.

The CDR3 has 17 residues. V shed 5 bases and J shed 0 bases, with 14 bases lying between them. In germline, CDR1 is LNHDA, CDR2 SQIVND (reference sequence). Primers included in the PCR were 60 Vbeta and 13 Jbeta primers. Produced via immunoSEQ multiplex PCR; TCRdb's table is partial and in-frame only. The sample holds 110,000 or so clones, roughly 67% seen once. In the case of this clone: Its antigen remains unidentified.

The chain is built from TRBV19 and TRBJ2-6; maybe TRBD1 (6 bases). Sequenced sample: PBMCs. The TCR sequence derives from a man aged 18 to 29 in good health and CMV-seropositive. The CDR3 nucleotides read TGTGCCAGTAGTTCGACAGGTTCGCTCTCTGGGGCCAACGTCCTGACTTTC. The encoded protein is CASSSTGSLSGANVLTF.